This T cell receptor (beta chain) was retrieved from a study of shared clonotypes between healthy human individuals. Regarding the study as a whole: Naive CD4 clonotype sharing across several donors was 4% to 5%. The genetic and exposure-history diversity represented was limited by few donors.

Details on this clone: The antigen remains unidentified.

It was CD45RO-negative cells, positively selected for CCR7, that made up naive CD8 cells, with terminally differentiated effector memory CD45RA+ cells excluded. Donors comprised only Caucasian adults living in Nashville, Tennessee. In the source study's methods: Filtering differed since immunoSEQ provided only junctions, with no quality scores. Generated by immunoSEQ multiplex PCR, the TCRdb table keeps only in-frame clones and is missing some. Clonal size and the V and J genes are those of that table, whereas D and trimming came from the DNA. The repertoire has about 2.2 million clones, just under 95% of them found once; the top ten carry more than 1.5%. Unmatched junction bases numbered 4, after V lost 0 bases and J lost 0 bases. This CDR3 region has 17 residues. The germline V gene encodes CDR1 SGHNT and CDR2 YYREEE (reference sequence).

The chain has TRBV5-4 and TRBJ2-1; 9 bases align to TRBD2. The material sequenced was naive CD8+ T cells from PBMCs. This TCR came from a man younger than 30 in good health. Some clones in this sample may be carry-over from other donors' samples. CDR3 sequence reads: CASSLGTSVYSYNEQFF. The CDR3 DNA follows: TGTGCCAGCAGCTTGGGGACTAGCGTTTACTCCTACAATGAGCAGTTCTTC.